This entry describes one T cell receptor beta chain. This clonotype was detected many times. This clone's antigen is unknown. Qualities for individual bases were not recorded, and no much larger clone is one base off. The donors were roughly 39 Caucasian individuals from Russia, aged roughly 6 to 100 years, who were systemically healthy. Each donor gave 9.5 to 10 milliliters of peripheral blood, drawn into EDTA-treated Vacutainer tubes. PBMCs were isolated by Ficoll-Paque density-gradient centrifugation, with at least 6 million obtained per sample. Total RNA was extracted from PBMCs with Trizol reagent, with at least 6 micrograms obtained per sample. For every donor, an aliquot of PBMCs went through flow cytometry to measure the percentages of naive CD45RAhigh/CD27high T cells. To prepare the library, 5' RACE was applied. Sequenced using an Illumina HiSeq 2500. A second PCR of roughly 7 to 12 cycles was performed with a sample-barcoded 5' primer and a J-beta primer mix. Each TCR beta cDNA molecule received a unique molecular identifier from a template-switch 5' adaptor carrying 12 random nucleotides. Each sample yielded at least 3 million CDR3-containing paired-end reads. First-strand cDNA synthesis was performed from all RNA using the Mint cDNA synthesis kit, with priming by a TRBC-specific oligonucleotide. All cDNA was treated with uracil-DNA glycosylase and then went through a first 18-cycle PCR with the universal primers M1SS and BC2_uni_R. Regarding the original processing steps: Normalization of each sample was performed by random selection of 1 million high-quality reads, each carrying a distinct molecular identifier. Reads sharing molecular identifiers were discarded rather than binned into consensus sequences. MiTCR, run with a Q25 quality threshold and the strictest error-elimination algorithm, handled CDR3 identification, clonotype clustering and error correction. A nonparametric unseen species model with Euler transformation was used to estimate a lower bound on total TCR beta diversity. TCRdb reran the public reads through fastp at Q25 and MiXCR, keeping productive beta chains. Rows matching on CDR3 protein sequence are summarized as one entry with the most common DNA and genes. The V and J calls were determined by TCRdb, not by the authors. This sample gives about 780,000 distinct CDR3 sequences in total; 46% of them show up just once. About a sixth of the sample is taken by the ten largest.

Between the V and J ends, shortened by 5 bases and 0 bases respectively, the junction contains 14 bases. The CDR3, from cysteine to phenylalanine, totals 15 residues. The entry retains the CDR3 DNA only, 45 bases that are in frame from base 1. The record originates from a study of blood T cells in healthy people across ages (dated by TCRdb to 2014 to 2015). Some background on the complete study: Template switching captured roughly one uniquely barcoded TCR beta cDNA molecule per two T cells in model experiments. To avoid experimental bias, donors of different ages were randomly spread across the sequencing lanes. Age-related changes in TCR beta repertoire diversity were measured in the study by deep sequencing normalized with unique cDNA molecular identifiers. Donors were grouped into four age groups: young (average approximately 15 years), middle-aged (under 40), aged (around 62) and long-lived (82). The study analyzed two additional independent replicas of 1 million unique cDNA reads from the same blood draw for two donors, one aged 18 to 29 and one aged 80 or older.

Broad study findings and their caveats: The long-lived group showed more naive CD4+ T cells, fewer expanded clones and increased TCR diversity than the aged group, suggesting age selection. Observed TCR beta diversity correlated strongly with the percentage of naive T cells measured by flow cytometry. The CMV infection status of donors was not known, potentially confounding age-related changes in expanded clonotypes. Observed TCR beta diversity per million T cells fell roughly linearly with age, and a significant reduction was already apparent by age around 39. Total diversity estimates from one million sequenced T cells were considered lower bounds and underestimates. Since profiling was done on bulk unsorted PBMCs, naive and antigen-experienced compartments could not be conclusively compared.

This receptor was taken from a man older than 75 in good health. The chain was built from TRBV12-3 or TRBV12-4 and TRBJ2-7; TRBD2 might be the D gene, on 5 matching bases. The sequencing input was blood. The sequenced DNA is TGTGCCAGCAGTCGGGGTGACGCGAGCTCCTACGAGCAGTACTTC. This gives the protein CASSRGDASSYEQYF.